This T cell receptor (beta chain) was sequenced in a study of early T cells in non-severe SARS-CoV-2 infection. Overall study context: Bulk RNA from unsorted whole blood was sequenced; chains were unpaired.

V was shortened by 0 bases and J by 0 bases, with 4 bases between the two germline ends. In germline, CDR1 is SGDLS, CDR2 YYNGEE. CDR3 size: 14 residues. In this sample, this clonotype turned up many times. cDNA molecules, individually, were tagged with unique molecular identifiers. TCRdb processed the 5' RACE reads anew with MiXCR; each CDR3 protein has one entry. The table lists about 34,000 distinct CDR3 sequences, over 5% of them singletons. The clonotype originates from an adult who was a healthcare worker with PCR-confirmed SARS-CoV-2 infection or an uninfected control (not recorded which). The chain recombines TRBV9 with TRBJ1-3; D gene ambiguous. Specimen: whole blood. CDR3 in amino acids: CASSVVGSGNTIYF. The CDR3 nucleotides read TGTGCCAGCAGCGTAGTAGGCTCTGGAAACACCATATATTTT.